A selection of T cell receptor beta chains follows, all from one sample in a study of blood T cell repertoires in COVID-19. Profiled with immunoSEQ multiplex PCR; TCRdb holds only in-frame clones, not every one. The sample carries 200,000 to 250,000 clones, 70% to 90% recorded once. Sequences were obtained from PBMCs or T cells enriched from blood (not recorded which). The origin of the receptors is a young man who had recovered from COVID-19. Each CDR3 is given with its conserved first and last residue. A D gene is named only where the DNA matches it firmly. For some rows the clone size is stated as once, few or many, or as a class when expanded; others skip it.

CDR3,DNA,D,V,size,J
CASSPQGESSPLHF,TGCGCCAGCAGCCCACAGGGGGAAAGTTCACCCCTCCACTTT,TRBD1,TRBV4-3,many,TRBJ1-6
CASSDSPLAAYEQYF,TGCGCCAGCAGTGATTCCCCCCTAGCAGCCTACGAGCAGTACTTC,.,TRBV10-1,.,TRBJ2-7
CASSLRAGELFF,TGTGCCAGCAGTTTACGGGCCGGGGAGCTGTTTTTT,.,TRBV27,.,TRBJ2-2
CASSRREFETQYF,TGCGCCAGCAGCCGGCGGGAGTTCGAGACCCAGTACTTC,TRBD2,TRBV4-3,.,TRBJ2-5
CASSVLAGGLRGDTQYF,TGTGCCAGCAGCGTATTAGCGGGAGGCCTCAGGGGGGATACGCAGTATTTT,TRBD2,TRBV9,.,TRBJ2-3
CAISPTGQGPNEQFF,TGTGCCATCAGTCCCACGGGACAGGGGCCGAATGAGCAGTTCTTC,TRBD1,TRBV10-3,.,TRBJ2-1
CAWNAGGDTGELFF,TGTGCCTGGAACGCGGGGGGTGACACCGGGGAGCTGTTTTTT,TRBD2,TRBV30,.,TRBJ2-2
CASSAVTGVGYGYTF,TGTGCCAGCAGTGCGGTTACAGGGGTCGGCTATGGCTACACCTTC,TRBD1,TRBV25-1,.,TRBJ1-2
CASSQTRSVSYEQFF,TGTGCCAGCAGCCAAACTAGGAGTGTATCATATGAGCAGTTCTTC,.,TRBV11-2,.,TRBJ2-1
CASSPGWTATNEKLFF,TGTGCCAGCTCACCAGGATGGACAGCAACTAATGAAAAACTGTTTTTT,.,TRBV18,.,TRBJ1-4
CASSRTPGAGGRNEQFF,TGCGCCAGCAGCAGGACCCCTGGGGCGGGGGGGCGAAATGAGCAGTTCTTC,TRBD2,TRBV4-3,.,TRBJ2-1
CASSYRPEIGTQYF,TGTGCCAGCAGTTATAGGCCGGAGATCGGGACCCAGTACTTC,.,TRBV6-5,.,TRBJ2-5
CASSLGTGGYNEQFF,TGCGCCAGCAGCTTGGGGACAGGGGGCTACAATGAGCAGTTCTTC,TRBD1,TRBV5-1,.,TRBJ2-1
CASSPPTTGGKNQPQHF,TGTGCCAGCAGTCCCCCCACGACAGGGGGCAAGAATCAGCCCCAGCATTTT,TRBD1,TRBV28,.,TRBJ1-5
CASSAQGWGIQYF,TGTGCCAGTAGCGCTCAGGGGTGGGGCATTCAGTACTTC,.,TRBV19,.,TRBJ2-4
CASSHRDRDTGELFF,TGTGCCAGCAGCCACCGGGACAGAGACACCGGGGAGCTGTTTTTT,TRBD1,TRBV6-2/TRBV6-3,.,TRBJ2-2
CASSFSIAGTYEQYF,TGTGCCAGCAGCTTCTCCATAGCGGGTACCTACGAGCAGTACTTC,TRBD2,TRBV7-2,.,TRBJ2-7
CASRKQGSGNTIYF,TGTGCCAGCAGAAAACAGGGTTCCGGAAACACCATATATTTT,.,TRBV6-6,.,TRBJ1-3
CASSFEQGSRGYGYTF,TGTGCCAGTAGTTTTGAACAGGGCTCCCGGGGCTATGGCTACACCTTC,.,TRBV19,once,TRBJ1-2
CASSPSQGEYGYTF,TGTGCCAGCAGCCCCTCCCAGGGGGAGTATGGCTACACCTTC,TRBD1,TRBV3-1/TRBV3-2,.,TRBJ1-2
CASSLVSDRRTDTQYF,TGTGCCAGCAGCTTAGTTTCGGACAGACGCACAGATACGCAGTATTTT,.,TRBV13,.,TRBJ2-3
CASSYSKTGYGYTF,TGTGCCAGCAGTTACTCAAAGACAGGCTATGGCTACACCTTC,.,TRBV6-2/TRBV6-3,.,TRBJ1-2
CATSDFTRGTDTQYF,TGTGCCACCAGTGATTTTACCAGGGGAACAGATACGCAGTATTTT,.,TRBV24-1,.,TRBJ2-3
CASSEQGREKLFF,TGCGCCAGCAGTGAACAGGGTCGGGAAAAACTGTTTTTT,.,TRBV10-1,.,TRBJ1-4
CASSYSTESYEQYF,TGTGCCAGCAGTTATTCGACAGAGTCCTACGAGCAGTACTTC,.,TRBV6-5,.,TRBJ2-7
CASSLSQQGRTGELFF,TGTGCCAGCAGTTTATCTCAACAGGGGAGGACCGGGGAGCTGTTTTTT,.,TRBV27,.,TRBJ2-2
CATSTDKAIYGYTF,TGTGCCACCTCAACCGACAAGGCCATCTATGGCTACACCTTC,.,TRBV15,once,TRBJ1-2
CASSYTVGSYEQYF,TGTGCCAGCAGTTACACGGTTGGCTCCTACGAGCAGTACTTC,.,TRBV6-2/TRBV6-3,.,TRBJ2-7
CASSLGLNSYEQYF,TGTGCCAGCAGCTTAGGACTCAACTCCTACGAGCAGTACTTC,.,TRBV13,.,TRBJ2-7
CASSYGLGPYEQYF,TGTGCCAGCAGTTACGGACTAGGGCCCTACGAGCAGTACTTC,TRBD2,TRBV6-6,.,TRBJ2-7
CACGRDTDTQYF,TGTGCCTGTGGGCGGGACACAGATACGCAGTATTTT,.,TRBV30,.,TRBJ2-3
CASQGKFLEKLFF,TGTGCCAGCCAGGGGAAGTTCTTGGAAAAACTGTTTTTT,.,TRBV6-5,.,TRBJ1-4
CASSPPGQGYGYTF,TGTGCCAGCTCACCACCAGGACAGGGCTATGGCTACACCTTC,TRBD1,TRBV18,.,TRBJ1-2
CSASQGAQQPQHF,TGCAGTGCCAGTCAGGGGGCGCAGCAGCCCCAGCATTTT,TRBD1,TRBV20-1,.,TRBJ1-5
CSGIAASTDTQYF,TGCAGCGGGATAGCGGCTAGCACAGATACGCAGTATTTT,.,TRBV29-1,.,TRBJ2-3
CASSLYTLSSGNTIYF,TGTGCCAGCAGCTTATACACCCTCTCCTCTGGAAACACCATATATTTT,.,TRBV7-9,once,TRBJ1-3
CASSQATGTQYF,TGTGCCAGCAGCCAAGCTACGGGGACCCAGTACTTC,.,TRBV3-1/TRBV3-2,.,TRBJ2-5
CASSRTGGNIQYF,TGTGCCAGCTCAAGGACAGGGGGGAACATTCAGTACTTC,TRBD1,TRBV18,once,TRBJ2-4
CASSWYQGGYEQYF,TGTGCCAGCAGTTGGTACCAGGGAGGTTACGAGCAGTACTTC,.,TRBV6-4,.,TRBJ2-7
CAWKGRDRGPGNTIYF,TGTGCCTGGAAAGGTCGGGACAGGGGGCCTGGAAACACCATATATTTT,TRBD1,TRBV30,.,TRBJ1-3
CASSLRGWTGVYGYTF,TGTGCCAGCAGCTTACGAGGGTGGACAGGGGTCTATGGCTACACCTTC,TRBD1,TRBV5-5,.,TRBJ1-2
CASSLVLSGIFSDTQYF,TGTGCTAGCAGCTTAGTTCTTAGCGGGATTTTTTCCGATACGCAGTATTTT,TRBD2,TRBV7-7,.,TRBJ2-3
CASSSTGRYFYGYTF,TGTGCCAGCAGTTCGACAGGGCGCTACTTCTATGGCTACACCTTC,TRBD1,TRBV6-5,.,TRBJ1-2
CASSSAAGGSYNEQFF,TGTGCTAGCAGCTCCGCCGCGGGAGGATCATACAATGAGCAGTTCTTC,TRBD2,TRBV7-7,.,TRBJ2-1
CASSSLAGGPEEQYF,TGTGCCAGCAGTTCTTTAGCGGGAGGGCCTGAAGAGCAGTACTTC,TRBD2,TRBV28,.,TRBJ2-7
CASSQAWDRVGYTF,TGTGCCAGCAGCCAGGCTTGGGACAGGGTTGGCTACACCTTC,TRBD1,TRBV7-8,.,TRBJ1-2
CAISESRGGNQPQHF,TGTGCCATCAGTGAGTCCAGGGGTGGCAATCAGCCCCAGCATTTT,.,TRBV10-3,.,TRBJ1-5
CAWSVRNNEKLFF,TGTGCCTGGAGTGTCAGGAATAATGAAAAACTGTTTTTT,.,TRBV30,.,TRBJ1-4
CASSDIGQDEQFF,TGTGCCAGCAGCGATATTGGACAGGATGAGCAGTTCTTC,TRBD1,TRBV3-1/TRBV3-2,.,TRBJ2-1
CAWSTVNTEAFF,TGTGCCTGGAGCACAGTGAACACTGAAGCTTTCTTT,.,TRBV30,.,TRBJ1-1
CASSLAGTDTQYF,TGTGCCAGCAGCTTGGCGGGCACAGATACGCAGTATTTT,.,TRBV5-8,.,TRBJ2-3